The sequence of this T cell receptor beta chain was determined in a study of T cells after yellow fever vaccination. Study-level points and caveats: Most clones from primary vaccination were detected again post-booster (approximately 96% CD4, approximately 90% CD8). Abundant bulk-population clonotypes could contaminate the FACS-sorted repertoires.

This clonotype was counted many times. What it recognizes is unknown. The V gene end was trimmed by 6 bases and the J gene end by 2 bases; junction bases not matched to a gene: 5. The germline gives CDR1 MNHEY, CDR2 SVGAGI. The CDR3 covers 15 residues. One entry per CDR3 protein, called by TCRdb with MiXCR from the 5' RACE reads. Among approximately 250,000 distinct CDR3 sequences, roughly 5.6% were seen once, and the ten largest hold less than 3.5%. The chain uses TRBV6-5 and TRBJ2-1; 9 bases match TRBD1. The sequencing used CD4+ T cells sorted from PBMCs, collected on the day of the yellow fever booster vaccination. This clonotype was obtained from a man aged 18 to 35 who received the YFV17D yellow fever vaccine. Written as DNA, the CDR3 is TGTGCCAGCAGAATAAGGACAGGGGCCTACAATGAGCAGTTCTTC. Amino acids: CASRIRTGAYNEQFF.